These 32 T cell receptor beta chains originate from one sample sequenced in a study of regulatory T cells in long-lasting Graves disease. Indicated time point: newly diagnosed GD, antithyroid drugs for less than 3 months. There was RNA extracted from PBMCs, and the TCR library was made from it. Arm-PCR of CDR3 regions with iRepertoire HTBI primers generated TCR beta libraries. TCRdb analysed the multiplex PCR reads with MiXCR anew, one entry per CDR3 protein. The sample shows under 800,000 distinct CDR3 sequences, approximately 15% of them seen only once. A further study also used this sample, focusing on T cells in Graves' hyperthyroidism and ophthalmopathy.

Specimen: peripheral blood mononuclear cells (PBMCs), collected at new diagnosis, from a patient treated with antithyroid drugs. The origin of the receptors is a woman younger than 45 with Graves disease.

The CDR3 DNA is TGTGCCAGCAGGCAGATGGACAACTACAATGAGCAGTTCTTC. Amino acids: CASRQMDNYNEQFF. The chain employs TRBV5-6 and TRBJ2-1, with a weak D call TRBD1 (5 bases). Looked up from germline, CDR1 is SGHDT and CDR2 is YYEEEE. With 5 bases removed from V and 3 bases from J, the gap between germline ends came to 12 bases. This CDR3 spans 14 amino acids.

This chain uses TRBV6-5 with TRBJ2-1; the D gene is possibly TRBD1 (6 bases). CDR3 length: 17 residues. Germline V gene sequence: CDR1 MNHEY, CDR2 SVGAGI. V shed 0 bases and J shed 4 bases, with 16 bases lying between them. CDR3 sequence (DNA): TGTGCCAGCAGTTACTCGTGGGCGGCAGGGGCGTACAATGAGCAGTTCTTC. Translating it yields CASSYSWAAGAYNEQFF.

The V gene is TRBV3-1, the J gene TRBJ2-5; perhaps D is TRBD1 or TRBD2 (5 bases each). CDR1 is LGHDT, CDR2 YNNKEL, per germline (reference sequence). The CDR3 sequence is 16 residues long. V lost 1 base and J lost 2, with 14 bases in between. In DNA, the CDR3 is TGTGCCAGCAGCCAAGTATACGGGGCCAATCAAGAGACCCAGTACTTC. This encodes CASSQVYGANQETQYF.

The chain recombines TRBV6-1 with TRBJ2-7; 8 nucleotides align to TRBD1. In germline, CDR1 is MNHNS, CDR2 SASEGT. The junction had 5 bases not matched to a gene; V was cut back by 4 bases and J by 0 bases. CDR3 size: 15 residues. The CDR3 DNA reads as TGTGCCAGCAGTGCCGACAGGGGAACCTCCTACGAGCAGTACTTC. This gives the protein CASSADRGTSYEQYF.

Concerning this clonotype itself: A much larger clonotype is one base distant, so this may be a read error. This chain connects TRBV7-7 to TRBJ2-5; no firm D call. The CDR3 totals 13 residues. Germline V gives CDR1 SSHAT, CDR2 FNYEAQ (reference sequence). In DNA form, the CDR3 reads TGTGCTAGCAGCCTGGATCCCGGAGAGACCCAGTACTTC. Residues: CASSLDPGETQYF.

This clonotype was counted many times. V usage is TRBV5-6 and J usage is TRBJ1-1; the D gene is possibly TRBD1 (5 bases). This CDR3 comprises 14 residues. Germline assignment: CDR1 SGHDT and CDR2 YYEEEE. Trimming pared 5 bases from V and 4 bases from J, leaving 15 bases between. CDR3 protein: CASRLVGEVTEAFF. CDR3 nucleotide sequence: TGTGCCAGCAGACTCGTGGGGGAGGTCACTGAAGCTTTCTTT.

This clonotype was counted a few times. CDR3 sequence: CASSKSNTGELFF. Here the CDR3 DNA reads TGTGCCAGCTCGAAGTCGAACACCGGGGAGCTGTTTTTT. V and J are TRBV3-1 and TRBJ2-2; the D is unclear. Germline loops: CDR1 LGHDT, CDR2 YNNKEL (reference sequence). Trimming pared 8 bases from V and 0 bases from J, leaving 7 bases between. CDR3 length: 13 residues. Variable domain in full (rest from reference TRBV3-1 and TRBJ2-2): DTAVSQTPKYLVTQMGNDKSIKCEQNLGHDTMYWYKQDSKKFLKIMFSYNNKELIINETVPNRFSPKSPDKAHLNLHINSLELGDSAVYFCASSKSNTGELFFGEGSRLTVL.

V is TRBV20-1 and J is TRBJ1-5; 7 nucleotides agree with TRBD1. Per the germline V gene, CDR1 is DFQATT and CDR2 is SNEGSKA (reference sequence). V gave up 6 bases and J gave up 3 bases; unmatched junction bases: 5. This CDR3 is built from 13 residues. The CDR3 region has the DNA TGCAGTGCCCCAGACAGGGCCAATCAGCCCCAGCATTTT. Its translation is CSAPDRANQPQHF.

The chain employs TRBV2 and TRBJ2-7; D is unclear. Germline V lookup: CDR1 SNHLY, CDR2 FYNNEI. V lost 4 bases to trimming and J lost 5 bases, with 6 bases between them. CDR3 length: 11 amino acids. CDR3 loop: CASSGGDEQYF. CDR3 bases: TGTGCCAGCAGTGGGGGTGACGAGCAGTACTTC.

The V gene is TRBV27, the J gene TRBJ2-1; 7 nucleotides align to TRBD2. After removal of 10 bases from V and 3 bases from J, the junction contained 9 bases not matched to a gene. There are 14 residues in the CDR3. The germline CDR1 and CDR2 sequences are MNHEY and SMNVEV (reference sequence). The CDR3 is CATSRGDGYNEQFF. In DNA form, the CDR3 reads TGTGCCACCAGCCGGGGGGACGGCTACAATGAGCAGTTCTTC.

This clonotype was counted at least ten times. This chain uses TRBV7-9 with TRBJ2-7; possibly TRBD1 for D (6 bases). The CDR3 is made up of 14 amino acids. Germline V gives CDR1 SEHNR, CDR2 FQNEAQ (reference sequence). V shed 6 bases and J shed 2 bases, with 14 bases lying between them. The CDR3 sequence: CASSSGTFAYEQYF. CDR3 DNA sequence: TGTGCCAGCAGTTCAGGGACATTTGCCTACGAGCAGTACTTC.

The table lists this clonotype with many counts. The CDR3 reads CASSRDRVYSPLHF. The CDR3 DNA reads as TGTGCCAGCAGCCGAGACAGGGTGTATTCACCCCTCCACTTT. The chain has TRBV27 and TRBJ1-6; 7 bases agree with TRBD1. This CDR3 has 14 residues. The germline V gene has CDR1 MNHEY and CDR2 SMNVEV (reference sequence). Germline trimming cut 6 bases from V and 8 bases from J; bases unmatched to any gene: 7.

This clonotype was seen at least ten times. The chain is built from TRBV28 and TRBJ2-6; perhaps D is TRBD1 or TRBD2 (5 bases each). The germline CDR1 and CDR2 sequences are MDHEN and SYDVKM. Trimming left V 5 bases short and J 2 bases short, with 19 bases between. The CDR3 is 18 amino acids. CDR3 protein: CASSVLRLGDPGANVLTF. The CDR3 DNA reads TGTGCCAGCAGTGTCCTACGGCTAGGGGACCCTGGGGCCAACGTCCTGACTTTC.

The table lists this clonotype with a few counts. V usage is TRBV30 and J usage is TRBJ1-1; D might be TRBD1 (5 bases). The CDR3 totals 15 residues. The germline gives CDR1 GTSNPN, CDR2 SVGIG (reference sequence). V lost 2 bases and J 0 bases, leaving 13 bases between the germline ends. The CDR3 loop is CAWSLGPKVNTEAFF. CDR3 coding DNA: TGTGCCTGGAGTCTGGGACCTAAGGTGAACACTGAAGCTTTCTTT.

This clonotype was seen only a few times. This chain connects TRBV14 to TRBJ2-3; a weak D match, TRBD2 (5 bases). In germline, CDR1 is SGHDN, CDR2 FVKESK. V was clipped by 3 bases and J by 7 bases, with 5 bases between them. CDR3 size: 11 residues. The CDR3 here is CASSQTNTQYF. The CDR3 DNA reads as TGTGCCAGCAGCCAGACTAATACGCAGTATTTT. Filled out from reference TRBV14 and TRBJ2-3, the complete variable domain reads EAGVTQFPSHSVIEKGQTVTLRCDPISGHDNLYWYRRVMGKEIKFLLHFVKESKQDESGMPNNRFLAERTGGTYSTLKVQPAELEDSGVYFCASSQTNTQYFGPGTRLTVL.

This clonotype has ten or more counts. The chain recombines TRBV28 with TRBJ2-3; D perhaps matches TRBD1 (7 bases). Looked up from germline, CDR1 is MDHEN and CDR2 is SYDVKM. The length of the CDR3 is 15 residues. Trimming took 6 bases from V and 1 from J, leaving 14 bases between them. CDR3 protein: CASSLGGQGTDTQYF. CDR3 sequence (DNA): TGTGCCAGCAGCTTGGGAGGACAGGGCACAGATACGCAGTATTTT.

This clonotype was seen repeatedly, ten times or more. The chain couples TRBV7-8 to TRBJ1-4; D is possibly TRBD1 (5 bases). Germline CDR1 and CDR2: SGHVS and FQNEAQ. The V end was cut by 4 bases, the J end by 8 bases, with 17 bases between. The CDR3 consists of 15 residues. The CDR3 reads CASSSLLGGNEKLFF. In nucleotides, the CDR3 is TGTGCCAGCAGCTCGCTACTGGGGGGAAACGAAAAACTGTTTTTT.

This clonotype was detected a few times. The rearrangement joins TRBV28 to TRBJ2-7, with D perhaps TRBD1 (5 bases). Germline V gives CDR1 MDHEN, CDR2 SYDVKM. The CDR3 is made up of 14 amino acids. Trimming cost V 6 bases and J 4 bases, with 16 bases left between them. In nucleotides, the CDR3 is TGTGCCAGCAGGACACAGGCCCAATCTTACGAGCAGTACTTC. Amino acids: CASRTQAQSYEQYF. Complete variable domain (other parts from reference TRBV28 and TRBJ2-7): DVKVTQSSRYLVKRTGEKVFLECVQDMDHENMFWYRQDPGLGLRLIYFSYDVKMKEKGDIPEGYSVSREKKERFSLILESASTNQTSMYLCASRTQAQSYEQYFGPGTRLTVT.

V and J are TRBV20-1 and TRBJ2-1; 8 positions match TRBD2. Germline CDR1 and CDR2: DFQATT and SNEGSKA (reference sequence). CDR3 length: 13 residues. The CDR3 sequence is CSLKAGGRNEQFF. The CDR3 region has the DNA TGCAGCCTAAAGGCGGGAGGAAGGAATGAGCAGTTCTTC.

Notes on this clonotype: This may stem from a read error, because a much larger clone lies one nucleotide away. The CDR3 reads CASSSYGTISYEQYF. The CDR3, as DNA: TGTGCCAGCAGCTCATATGGGACGATCTCCTACGAGCAGTACTTC. This sequence joins TRBV7-2 and TRBJ2-7; perhaps D is TRBD1 or TRBD2 (5 bases each). In germline, CDR1 is SGHTA, CDR2 FQGNSA. Deletions cut 4 bases from V and 0 bases from J, with 13 bases between. The length of the CDR3 is 15 residues.

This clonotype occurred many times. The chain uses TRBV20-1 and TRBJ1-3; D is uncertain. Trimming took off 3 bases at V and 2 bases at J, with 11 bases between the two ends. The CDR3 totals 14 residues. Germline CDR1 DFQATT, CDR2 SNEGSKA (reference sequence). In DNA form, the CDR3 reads TGCAGTGCTAGGCCCGGGATGGCTGGAAACACCATATATTTT. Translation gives CSARPGMAGNTIYF.

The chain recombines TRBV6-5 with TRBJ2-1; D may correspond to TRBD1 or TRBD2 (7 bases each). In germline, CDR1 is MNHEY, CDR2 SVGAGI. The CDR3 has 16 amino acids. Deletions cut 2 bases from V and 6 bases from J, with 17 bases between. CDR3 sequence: CASSYAPPRGGNEQFF. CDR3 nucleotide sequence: TGTGCCAGCAGTTACGCACCCCCCAGGGGGGGCAATGAGCAGTTCTTC.

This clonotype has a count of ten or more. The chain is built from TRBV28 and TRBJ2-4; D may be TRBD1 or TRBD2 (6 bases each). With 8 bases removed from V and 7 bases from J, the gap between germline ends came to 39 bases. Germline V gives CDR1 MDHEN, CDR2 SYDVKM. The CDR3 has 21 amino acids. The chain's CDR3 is CASPFRAPPRDTFKEGNIQYF. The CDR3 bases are TGTGCCAGCCCGTTTAGGGCGCCTCCCCGGGACACTTTTAAGGAGGGCAACATTCAGTACTTC.

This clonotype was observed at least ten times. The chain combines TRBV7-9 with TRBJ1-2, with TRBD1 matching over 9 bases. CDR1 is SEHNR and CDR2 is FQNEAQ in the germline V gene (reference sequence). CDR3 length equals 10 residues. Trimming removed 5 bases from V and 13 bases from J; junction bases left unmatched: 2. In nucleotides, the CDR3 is TGTGCCAGCAGCCGGGACAGGGTCACCTTC. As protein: CASSRDRVTF.

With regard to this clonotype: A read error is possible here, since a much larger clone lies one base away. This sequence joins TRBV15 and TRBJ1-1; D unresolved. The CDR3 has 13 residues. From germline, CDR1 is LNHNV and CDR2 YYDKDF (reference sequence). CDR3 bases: TGTGCCGCCAGCAGAGTCGGGGTGACGGGGGCTTTCTTT. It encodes CAASRVGVTGAFF.

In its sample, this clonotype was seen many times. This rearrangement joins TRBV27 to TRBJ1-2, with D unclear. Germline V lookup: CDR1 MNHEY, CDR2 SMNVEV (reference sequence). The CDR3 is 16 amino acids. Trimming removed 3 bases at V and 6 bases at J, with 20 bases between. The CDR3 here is CASSFKLGWRLDGYTF. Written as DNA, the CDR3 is TGTGCCAGCAGTTTTAAATTGGGTTGGAGACTCGATGGCTACACCTTC.

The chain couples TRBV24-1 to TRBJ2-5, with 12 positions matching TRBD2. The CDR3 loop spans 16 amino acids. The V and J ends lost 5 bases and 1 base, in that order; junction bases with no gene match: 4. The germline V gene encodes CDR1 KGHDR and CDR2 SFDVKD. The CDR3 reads CATSASGRAIQETQYF. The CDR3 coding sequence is TGTGCCACCAGTGCTAGCGGGAGGGCTATCCAAGAGACCCAGTACTTC.

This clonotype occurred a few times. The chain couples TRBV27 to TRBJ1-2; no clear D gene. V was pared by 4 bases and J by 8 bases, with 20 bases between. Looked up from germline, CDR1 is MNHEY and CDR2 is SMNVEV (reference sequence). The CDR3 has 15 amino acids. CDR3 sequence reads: CASSSFSQGSGGYTF. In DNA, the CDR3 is TGTGCCAGCAGTTCGTTCAGCCAAGGGTCGGGGGGCTACACCTTC.

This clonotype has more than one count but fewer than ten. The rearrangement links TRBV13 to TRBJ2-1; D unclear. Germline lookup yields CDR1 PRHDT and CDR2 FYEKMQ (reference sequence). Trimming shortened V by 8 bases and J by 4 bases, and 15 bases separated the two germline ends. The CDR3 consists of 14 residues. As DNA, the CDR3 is TGTGCCAGCGCCGATATCGGCCGATACAATGAGCAGTTCTTC. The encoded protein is CASADIGRYNEQFF.

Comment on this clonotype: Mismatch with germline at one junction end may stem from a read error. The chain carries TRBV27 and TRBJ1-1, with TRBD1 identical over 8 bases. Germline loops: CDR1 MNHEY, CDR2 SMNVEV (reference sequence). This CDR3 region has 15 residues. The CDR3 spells CAGSLTGAVNTEAFF. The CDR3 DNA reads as TGTGCCGGCAGTTTGACAGGGGCCGTTAACACTGAAGCTTTCTTT.

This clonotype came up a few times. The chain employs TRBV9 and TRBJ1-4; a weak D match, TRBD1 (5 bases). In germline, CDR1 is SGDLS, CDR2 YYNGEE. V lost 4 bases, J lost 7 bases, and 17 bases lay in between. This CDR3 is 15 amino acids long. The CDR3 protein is CASSPHGRAGEKLFF. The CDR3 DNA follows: TGTGCCAGCAGCCCCCACGGCAGGGCTGGTGAAAAACTGTTTTTT. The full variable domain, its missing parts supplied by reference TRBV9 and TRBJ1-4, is DSGVTQTPKHLITATGQRVTLRCSPRSGDLSVYWYQQSLDQGLQFLIQYYNGEERAKGNILERFSAQQFPDLHSELNLSSLELGDSALYFCASSPHGRAGEKLFFGSGTQLSVL.

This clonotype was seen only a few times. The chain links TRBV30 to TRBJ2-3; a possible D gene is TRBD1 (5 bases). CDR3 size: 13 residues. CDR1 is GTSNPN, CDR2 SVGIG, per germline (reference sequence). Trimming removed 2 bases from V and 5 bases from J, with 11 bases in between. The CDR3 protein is CAWSNLGEDTQYF. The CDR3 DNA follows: TGTGCCTGGAGTAATTTAGGGGAAGATACGCAGTATTTT.